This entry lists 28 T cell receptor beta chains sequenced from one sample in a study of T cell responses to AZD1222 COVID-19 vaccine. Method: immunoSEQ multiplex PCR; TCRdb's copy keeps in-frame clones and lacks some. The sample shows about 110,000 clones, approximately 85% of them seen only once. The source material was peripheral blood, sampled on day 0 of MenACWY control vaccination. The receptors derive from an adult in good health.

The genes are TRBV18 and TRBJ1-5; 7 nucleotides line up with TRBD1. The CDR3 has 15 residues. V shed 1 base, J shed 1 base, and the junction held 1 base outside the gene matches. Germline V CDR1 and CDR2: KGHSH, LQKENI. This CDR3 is CASSPQGASNQPQHF. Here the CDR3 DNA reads TGTGCCAGCTCACCACAGGGGGCGAGCAATCAGCCCCAGCATTTT.

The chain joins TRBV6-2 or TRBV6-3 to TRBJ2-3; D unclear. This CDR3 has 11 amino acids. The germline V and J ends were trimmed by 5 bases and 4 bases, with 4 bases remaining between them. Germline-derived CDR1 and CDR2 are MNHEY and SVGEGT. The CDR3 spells CASSQSDTQYF. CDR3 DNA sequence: TGTGCCAGCAGTCAGTCAGATACGCAGTATTTT.

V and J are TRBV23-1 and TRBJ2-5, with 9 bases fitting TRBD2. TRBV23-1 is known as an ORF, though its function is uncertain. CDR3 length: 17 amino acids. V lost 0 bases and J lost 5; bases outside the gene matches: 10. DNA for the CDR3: TGCGCCAGCAGTCAATCTCTGGCGGGAGGGCCGAGGGAGACCCAGTACTTC. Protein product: CASSQSLAGGPRETQYF.

CDR3 sequence: CASSQGATVGNQPQHF. CDR3 nucleotide sequence: TGCGCCAGCAGCCAGGGCGCTACGGTGGGCAATCAGCCCCAGCATTTT. This chain uses TRBV4-1 with TRBJ1-5; D uncertain. Between the trimmed V and J ends, which lost 3 bases and 2 bases, there was a span of 14 bases. The CDR3 loop spans 16 amino acids. Germline values: CDR1 MGHRA, CDR2 YSYEKL.

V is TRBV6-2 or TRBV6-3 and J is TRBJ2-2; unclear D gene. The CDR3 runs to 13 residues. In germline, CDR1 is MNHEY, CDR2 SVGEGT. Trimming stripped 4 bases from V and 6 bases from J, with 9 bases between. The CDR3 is CASSLTSAGELFF. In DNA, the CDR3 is TGTGCCAGCAGTTTAACGTCGGCCGGGGAGCTGTTTTTT.

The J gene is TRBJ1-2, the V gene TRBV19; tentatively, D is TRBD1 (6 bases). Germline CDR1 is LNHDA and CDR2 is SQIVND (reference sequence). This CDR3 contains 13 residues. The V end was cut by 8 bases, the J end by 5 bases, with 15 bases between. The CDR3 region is CASSGDARYGYTF. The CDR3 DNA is TGTGCCAGTTCAGGGGACGCTCGTTATGGCTACACCTTC.

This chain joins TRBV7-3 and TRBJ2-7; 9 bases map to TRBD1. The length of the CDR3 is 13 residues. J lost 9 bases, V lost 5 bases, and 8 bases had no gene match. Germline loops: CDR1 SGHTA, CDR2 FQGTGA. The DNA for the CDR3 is TGTGCCAGCAGCCTTTCCTGGGGACAGGGGCAGTACTTC. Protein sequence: CASSLSWGQGQYF.

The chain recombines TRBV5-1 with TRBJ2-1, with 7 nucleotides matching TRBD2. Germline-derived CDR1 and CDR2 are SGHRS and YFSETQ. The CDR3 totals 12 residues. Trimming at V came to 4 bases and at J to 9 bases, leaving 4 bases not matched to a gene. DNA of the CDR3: TGCGCCAGCAGCACGACTAGCACTGAGCAGTTCTTC. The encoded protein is CASSTTSTEQFF. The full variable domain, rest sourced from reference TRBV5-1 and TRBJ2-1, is KAGVTQTPRYLIKTRGQQVTLSCSPISGHRSVSWYQQTPGQGLQFLFEYFSETQRNKGNFPGRFSGRQFSNSRSEMNVSTLELGDSALYLCASSTTSTEQFFGPGTRLTVL.

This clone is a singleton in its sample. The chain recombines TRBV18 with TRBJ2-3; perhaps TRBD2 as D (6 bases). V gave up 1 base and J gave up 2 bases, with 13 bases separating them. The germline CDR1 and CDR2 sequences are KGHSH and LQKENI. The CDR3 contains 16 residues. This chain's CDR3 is CASSPQRATNTDTQYF. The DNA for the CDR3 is TGTGCCAGCTCACCACAGCGGGCAACAAACACAGATACGCAGTATTTT.

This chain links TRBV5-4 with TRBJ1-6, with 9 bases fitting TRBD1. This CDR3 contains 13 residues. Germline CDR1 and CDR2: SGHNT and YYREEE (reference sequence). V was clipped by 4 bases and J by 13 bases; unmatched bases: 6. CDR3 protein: CASSTRTGDPLHF. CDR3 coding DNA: TGTGCCAGCAGCACAAGGACAGGGGATCCCCTCCACTTT.

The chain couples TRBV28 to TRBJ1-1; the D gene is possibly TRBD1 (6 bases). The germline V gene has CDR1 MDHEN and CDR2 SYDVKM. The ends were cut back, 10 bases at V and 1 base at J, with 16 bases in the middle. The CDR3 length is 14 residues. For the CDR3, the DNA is TGTGCCATGTCTTCCGGGGGCTCGAACACTGAAGCTTTCTTT. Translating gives CAMSSGGSNTEAFF.

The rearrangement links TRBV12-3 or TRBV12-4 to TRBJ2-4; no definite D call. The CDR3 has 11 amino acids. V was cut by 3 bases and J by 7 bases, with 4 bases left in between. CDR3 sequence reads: CASSFSNIQYF. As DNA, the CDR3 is TGTGCCAGCAGTTTTTCCAACATTCAGTACTTC.

In DNA, the CDR3 is TGTGCCAGCAGTACATACCCCAACGGTGGATACACCTTC. Amino acid sequence: CASSTYPNGGYTF. The V and J genes are TRBV27 and TRBJ1-2; D is ambiguous. Germline V lookup: CDR1 MNHEY, CDR2 SMNVEV (reference sequence). V lost 5 bases and J 11 bases, leaving 18 bases between the germline ends. The CDR3 length is 13 residues.

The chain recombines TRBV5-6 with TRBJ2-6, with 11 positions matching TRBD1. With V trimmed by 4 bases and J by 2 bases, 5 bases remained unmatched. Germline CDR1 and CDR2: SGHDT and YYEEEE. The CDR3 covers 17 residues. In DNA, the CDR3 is TGTGCCAGCAGCCCTGGGACAGGGGGAACTGGGGCCAACGTCCTGACTTTC. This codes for CASSPGTGGTGANVLTF.

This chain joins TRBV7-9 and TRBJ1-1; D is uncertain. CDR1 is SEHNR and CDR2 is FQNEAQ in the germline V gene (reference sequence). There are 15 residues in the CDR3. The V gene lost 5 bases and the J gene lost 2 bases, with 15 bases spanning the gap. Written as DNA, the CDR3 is TGTGCCAGCAGCCCTAGAGGGTCGGTCAACACTGAAGCTTTCTTT. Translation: CASSPRGSVNTEAFF.

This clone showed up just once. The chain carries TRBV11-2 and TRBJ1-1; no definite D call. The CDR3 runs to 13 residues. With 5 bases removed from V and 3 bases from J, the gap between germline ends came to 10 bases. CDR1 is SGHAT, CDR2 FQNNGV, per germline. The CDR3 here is CASSLNQYTEAFF. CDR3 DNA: TGTGCCAGCAGCCTTAATCAATACACTGAAGCTTTCTTT.

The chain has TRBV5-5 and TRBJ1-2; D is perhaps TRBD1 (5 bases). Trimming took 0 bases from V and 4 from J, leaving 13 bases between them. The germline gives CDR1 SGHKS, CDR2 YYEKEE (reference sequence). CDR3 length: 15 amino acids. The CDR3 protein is CASSLVFGGGYGYTF. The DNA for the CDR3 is TGTGCCAGCAGCTTGGTGTTCGGCGGGGGCTATGGCTACACCTTC.

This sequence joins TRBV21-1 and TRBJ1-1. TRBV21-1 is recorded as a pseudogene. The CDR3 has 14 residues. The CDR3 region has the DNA TGTGCCAGCAGCATGCGGGGGGGGGACACTGAAGCTTTCTTT. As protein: CASSMRGGDTEAFF.

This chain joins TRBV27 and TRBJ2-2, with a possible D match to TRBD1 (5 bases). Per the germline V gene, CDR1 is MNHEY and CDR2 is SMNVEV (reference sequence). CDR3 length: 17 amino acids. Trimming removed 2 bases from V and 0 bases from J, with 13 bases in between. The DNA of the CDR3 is TGTGCCAGCAGTTTAGACAGAAACCATGCGAACACCGGGGAGCTGTTTTTT. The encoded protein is CASSLDRNHANTGELFF.

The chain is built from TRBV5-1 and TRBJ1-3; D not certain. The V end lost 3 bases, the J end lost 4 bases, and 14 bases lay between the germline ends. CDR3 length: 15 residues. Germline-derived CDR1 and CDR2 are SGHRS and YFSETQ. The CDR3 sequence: CASSSSLGGGNTIYF. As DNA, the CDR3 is TGCGCCAGCAGCTCGTCATTGGGTGGAGGAAACACCATATATTTT.

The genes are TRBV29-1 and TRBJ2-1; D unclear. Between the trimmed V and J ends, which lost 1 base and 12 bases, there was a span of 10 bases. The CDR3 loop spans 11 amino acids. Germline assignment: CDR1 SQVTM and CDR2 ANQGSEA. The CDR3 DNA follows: TGCAGCGTTGAAGTCGCAAGATTGCAGTTCTTC. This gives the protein CSVEVARLQFF.

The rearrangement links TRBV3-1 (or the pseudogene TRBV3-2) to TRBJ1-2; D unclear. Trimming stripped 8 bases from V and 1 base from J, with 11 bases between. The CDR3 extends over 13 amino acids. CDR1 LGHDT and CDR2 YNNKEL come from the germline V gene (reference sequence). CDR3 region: CASQSTVNYGYTF. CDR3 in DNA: TGTGCCAGCCAGTCCACAGTTAACTATGGCTACACCTTC.

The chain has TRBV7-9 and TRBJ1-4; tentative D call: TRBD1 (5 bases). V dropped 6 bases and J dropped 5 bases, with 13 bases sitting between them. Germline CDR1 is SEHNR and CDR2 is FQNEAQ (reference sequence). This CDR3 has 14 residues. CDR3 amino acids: CASSSTPGNEKLFF. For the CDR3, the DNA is TGTGCCAGCAGTTCGACCCCAGGGAATGAAAAACTGTTTTTT.

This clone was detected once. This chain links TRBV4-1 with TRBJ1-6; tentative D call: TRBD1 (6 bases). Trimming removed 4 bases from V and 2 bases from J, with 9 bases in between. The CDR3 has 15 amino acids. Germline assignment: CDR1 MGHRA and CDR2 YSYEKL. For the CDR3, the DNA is TGCGCCAGCAGCCTGGACAGTACCTATAATTCACCCCTCCACTTT. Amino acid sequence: CASSLDSTYNSPLHF.

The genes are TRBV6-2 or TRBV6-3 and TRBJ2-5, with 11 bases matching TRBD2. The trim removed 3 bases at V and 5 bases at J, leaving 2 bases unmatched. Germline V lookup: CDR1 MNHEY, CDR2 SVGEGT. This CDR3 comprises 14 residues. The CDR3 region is CASSYSGGAETQYF. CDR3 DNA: TGTGCCAGCAGTTATAGCGGGGGGGCGGAGACCCAGTACTTC.

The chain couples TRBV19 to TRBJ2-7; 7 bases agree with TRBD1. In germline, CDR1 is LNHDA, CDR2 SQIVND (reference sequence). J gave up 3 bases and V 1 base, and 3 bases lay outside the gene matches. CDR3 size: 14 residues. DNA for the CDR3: TGTGCCAGTAGTATAGTAGACAGGGTCTACGAGCAGTACTTC. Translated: CASSIVDRVYEQYF.

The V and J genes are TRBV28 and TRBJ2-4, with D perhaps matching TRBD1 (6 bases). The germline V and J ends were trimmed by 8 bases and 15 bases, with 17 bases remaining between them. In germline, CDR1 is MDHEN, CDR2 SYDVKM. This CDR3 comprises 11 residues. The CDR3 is CASAQQGYSYF. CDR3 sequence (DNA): TGTGCCAGCGCCCAACAGGGTTATTCGTACTTC.

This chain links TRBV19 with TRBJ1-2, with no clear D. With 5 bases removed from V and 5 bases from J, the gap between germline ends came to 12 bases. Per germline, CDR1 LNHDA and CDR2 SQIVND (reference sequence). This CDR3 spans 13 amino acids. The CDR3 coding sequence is TGTGCCAGTAGTCCCCTCCAAGAATATGGCTACACCTTC. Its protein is CASSPLQEYGYTF.